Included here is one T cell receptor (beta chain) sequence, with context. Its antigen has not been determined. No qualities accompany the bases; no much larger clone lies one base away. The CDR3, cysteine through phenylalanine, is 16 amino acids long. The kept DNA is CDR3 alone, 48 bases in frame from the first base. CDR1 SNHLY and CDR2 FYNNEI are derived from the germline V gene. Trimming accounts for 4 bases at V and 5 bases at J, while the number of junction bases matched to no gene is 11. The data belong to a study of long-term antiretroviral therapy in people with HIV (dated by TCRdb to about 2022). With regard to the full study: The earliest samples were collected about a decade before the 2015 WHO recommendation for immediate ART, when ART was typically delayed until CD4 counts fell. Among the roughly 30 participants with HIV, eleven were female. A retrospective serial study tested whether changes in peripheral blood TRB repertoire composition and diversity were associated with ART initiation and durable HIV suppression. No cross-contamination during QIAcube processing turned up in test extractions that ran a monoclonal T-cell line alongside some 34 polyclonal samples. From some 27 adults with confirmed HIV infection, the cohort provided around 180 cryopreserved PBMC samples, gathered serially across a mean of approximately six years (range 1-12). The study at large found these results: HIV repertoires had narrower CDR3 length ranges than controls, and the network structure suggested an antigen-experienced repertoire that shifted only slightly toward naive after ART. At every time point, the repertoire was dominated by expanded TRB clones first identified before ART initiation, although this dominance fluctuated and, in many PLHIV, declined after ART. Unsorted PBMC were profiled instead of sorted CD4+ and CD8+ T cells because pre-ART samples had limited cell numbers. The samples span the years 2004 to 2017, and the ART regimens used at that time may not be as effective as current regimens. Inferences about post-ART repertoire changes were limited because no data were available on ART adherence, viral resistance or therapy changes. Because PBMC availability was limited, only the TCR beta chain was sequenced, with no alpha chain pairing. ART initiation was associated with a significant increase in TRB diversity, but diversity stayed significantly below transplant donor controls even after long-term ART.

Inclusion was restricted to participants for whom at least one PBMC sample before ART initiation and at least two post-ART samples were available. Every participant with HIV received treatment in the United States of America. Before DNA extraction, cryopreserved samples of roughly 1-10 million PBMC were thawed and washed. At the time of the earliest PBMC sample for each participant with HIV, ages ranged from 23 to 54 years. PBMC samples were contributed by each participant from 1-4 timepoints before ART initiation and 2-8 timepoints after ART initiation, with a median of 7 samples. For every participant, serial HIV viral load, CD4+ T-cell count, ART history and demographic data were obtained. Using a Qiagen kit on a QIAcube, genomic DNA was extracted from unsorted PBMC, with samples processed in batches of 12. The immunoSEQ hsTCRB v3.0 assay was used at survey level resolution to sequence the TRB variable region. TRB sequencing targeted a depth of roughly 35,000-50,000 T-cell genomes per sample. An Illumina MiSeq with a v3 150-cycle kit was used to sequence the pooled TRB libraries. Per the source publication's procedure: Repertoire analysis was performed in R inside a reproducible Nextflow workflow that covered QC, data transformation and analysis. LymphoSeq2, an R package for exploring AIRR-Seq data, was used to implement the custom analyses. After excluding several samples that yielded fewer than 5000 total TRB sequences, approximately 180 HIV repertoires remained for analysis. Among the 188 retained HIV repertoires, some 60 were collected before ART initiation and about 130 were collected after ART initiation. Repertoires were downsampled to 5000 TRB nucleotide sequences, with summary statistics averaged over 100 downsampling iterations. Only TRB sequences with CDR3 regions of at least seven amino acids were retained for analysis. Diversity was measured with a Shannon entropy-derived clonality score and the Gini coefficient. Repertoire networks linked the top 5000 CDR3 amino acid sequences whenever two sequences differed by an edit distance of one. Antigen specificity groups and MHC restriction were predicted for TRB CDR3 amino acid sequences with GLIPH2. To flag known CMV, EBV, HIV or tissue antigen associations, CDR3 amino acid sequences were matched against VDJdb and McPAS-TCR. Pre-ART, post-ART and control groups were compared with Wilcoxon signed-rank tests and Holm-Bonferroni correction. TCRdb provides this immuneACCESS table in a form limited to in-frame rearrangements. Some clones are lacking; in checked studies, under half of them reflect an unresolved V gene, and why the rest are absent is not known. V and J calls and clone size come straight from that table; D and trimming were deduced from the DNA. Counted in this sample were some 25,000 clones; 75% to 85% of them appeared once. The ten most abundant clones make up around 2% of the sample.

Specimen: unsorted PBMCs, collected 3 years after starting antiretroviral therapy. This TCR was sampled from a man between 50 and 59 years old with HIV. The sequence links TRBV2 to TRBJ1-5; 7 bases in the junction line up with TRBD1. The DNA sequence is TGTGCCAGCAGTGGGTGGGCCAGGGGGTTCGATCAGCCCCAGCATTTT. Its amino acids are CASSGWARGFDQPQHF.